The 18 T cell receptor beta chains below come from one sample, sequenced in a study of shared clonotypes between healthy human individuals. Clones were read by immunoSEQ multiplex PCR, and TCRdb kept only the in-frame ones, dropping some. The sample lists over 700,000 clones; approximately 72% were seen once. Sequenced sample: memory CD4+ T cells sorted from blood. The subset was: CD45RA-negative fraction. Receptors originate from a woman aged 25 to 39 in good health.

V gene TRBV5-1 combines with J gene TRBJ2-5; TRBD2 might be the D (5 bases). Germline-derived CDR1 and CDR2 are SGHRS and YFSETQ. V was trimmed by 2 bases and J by 1 base, leaving 9 bases between them. The CDR3 contains 14 residues. The CDR3 bases are TGCGCCAGCAGCTTCCCTAGCTCCCAAGAGACCCAGTACTTC. It yields the protein CASSFPSSQETQYF.

This chain uses TRBV7-2 with TRBJ1-4; maybe TRBD1 (6 bases). Deletions cut 1 base from V and 4 bases from J, with 10 bases between. The germline V gene has CDR1 SGHTA and CDR2 FQGNSA. The CDR3 totals 15 residues. DNA of the CDR3: TGTGCCAGCAGCTTAGGGGACACCAGTAATGAAAAACTGTTTTTT. Translated: CASSLGDTSNEKLFF. Using reference TRBV7-2 and TRBJ1-4 for the parts outside the CDR3, the full variable domain is GAGVSQSPSNKVTEKGKDVELRCDPISGHTALYWYRQSLGQGLEFLIYFQGNSAPDKSGLPSDRFSAERTGGSVSTLTIQRTQQEDSAVYLCASSLGDTSNEKLFFGSGTQLSVL.

V and J are TRBV28 and TRBJ2-2; unclear D gene. V dropped 3 bases and J dropped 0 bases, with 8 bases sitting between them. Germline V gene lookup returns CDR1 MDHEN and CDR2 SYDVKM. The length of the CDR3 is 15 residues. As DNA, the CDR3 is TGTGCCAGCAGTTTTAGAGGCCCGAACACCGGGGAGCTGTTTTTT. Protein product: CASSFRGPNTGELFF.

This clone showed up just a few times. The chain employs TRBV7-7 and TRBJ2-1; the D gene is possibly TRBD1 (5 bases). Trimming took 2 bases from V and 8 from J, leaving 10 bases between them. The CDR3 length is 13 residues. CDR1 and CDR2 (germline): SSHAT, FNYEAQ (reference sequence). The CDR3 DNA is TGTGCCAGCAGCTTATCAGGGATTGATGAGCAGTTCTTC. This translates into CASSLSGIDEQFF.

The chain recombines TRBV5-1 with TRBJ2-1; the match to TRBD2 covers 10 bases. This CDR3 has 14 amino acids. CDR1 is SGHRS and CDR2 is YFSETQ in the germline V gene. V gave up 2 bases and J gave up 10 bases; unmatched junction bases: 6. CDR3 sequence (DNA): TGCGCCAGCAGCTTTACCGGGACTAGCGCCGAGCAGTTCTTC. Encoded protein: CASSFTGTSAEQFF.

The chain has TRBV28 and TRBJ2-7; D not certain. Trimming removed 4 bases from V and 4 bases from J, with 5 bases in between. In germline, CDR1 is MDHEN, CDR2 SYDVKM. This CDR3 has 11 residues. Written as DNA, the CDR3 is TGTGCCAGCAGTTATATTTACGAGCAGTACTTC. It yields the protein CASSYIYEQYF.

This chain uses TRBV27 with TRBJ2-3; D gene unclear. The CDR3 loop spans 15 amino acids. Trimming removed 6 bases at V and 0 bases at J, with 13 bases between. The germline V gene has CDR1 MNHEY and CDR2 SMNVEV (reference sequence). CDR3 sequence (DNA): TGTGCCAGCAGCCGCCGCGGATATAGCACAGATACGCAGTATTTT. It specifies CASSRRGYSTDTQYF.

This clone was detected a few times. The chain is built from TRBV6-5 and TRBJ2-5; 14 bases agree with TRBD2. V lost 4 bases and J lost 6; bases outside the gene matches: 4. CDR1 MNHEY and CDR2 SVGAGI come from the germline V gene. This CDR3 comprises 15 residues. This CDR3 is CASSSGLAGDKTQYF. CDR3 DNA sequence: TGTGCCAGCAGTTCGGGACTAGCGGGAGATAAGACCCAGTACTTC.

This clone was detected once. The chain recombines TRBV28 with TRBJ2-7; 11 bases are a match to TRBD2. V was clipped by 8 bases and J by 4 bases; unmatched bases: 10. CDR3 length: 15 amino acids. Germline CDR1 reads MDHEN; CDR2 reads SYDVKM. CDR3 nucleotide sequence: TGTGCCAGCCGCGCCCAACTAGCGGGAGTATACGAGCAGTACTTC. Its protein product is CASRAQLAGVYEQYF.

The CDR3 bases are TGCGCCAGCAGCCAAGAAGGGCTGCGCTACAATGAGCAGTTCTTC. Translating gives CASSQEGLRYNEQFF. This sequence joins TRBV4-1 and TRBJ2-1; D is ambiguous. CDR1 is MGHRA, CDR2 YSYEKL, per germline. The CDR3 covers 15 residues. The V and J ends lost 0 bases and 3 bases respectively, with 9 bases between them.

The chain recombines TRBV7-9 with TRBJ1-2; 7 bases are shared with TRBD1. The CDR3 has 14 amino acids. With V trimmed by 7 bases and J by 6 bases, 11 bases remained unmatched. Germline CDR1 and CDR2: SEHNR and FQNEAQ (reference sequence). CDR3 residues: CASTLWGTVDGYTF. The CDR3 coding sequence is TGTGCCAGCACCCTCTGGGGGACAGTAGATGGCTACACCTTC.

The CDR3 loop reads CASSSKIDRGYTF. The CDR3 DNA reads as TGTGCCAGCAGCTCAAAAATAGACAGGGGTTACACCTTC. The chain has TRBV5-4 and TRBJ1-2, with 8 bases aligning to TRBD1. The length of the CDR3 is 13 residues. Germline V gene sequence: CDR1 SGHNT, CDR2 YYREEE (reference sequence). Trimming cost V 3 bases and J 11 bases; bases outside gene matches: 9.

The CDR3 is CASSRGGLAGGMYNEQFF. The CDR3 DNA follows: TGCGCCAGCAGCCGGGGGGGGCTAGCGGGAGGGATGTACAATGAGCAGTTCTTC. This sequence joins TRBV4-1 and TRBJ2-1, with 12 bases that match TRBD2. CDR1 MGHRA and CDR2 YSYEKL come from the germline V gene. J gave up 4 bases and V 4 bases, and 11 bases lay outside the gene matches. This CDR3 is 18 amino acids long.

The chain joins TRBV30 to TRBJ1-1; D is perhaps TRBD1 (6 bases). The germline gives CDR1 GTSNPN, CDR2 SVGIG (reference sequence). With 0 bases removed from V and 10 bases from J, the gap between germline ends came to 15 bases. CDR3 size: 13 residues. The CDR3 spells CAWSVQEAGVAFF. The DNA for the CDR3 is TGTGCCTGGAGTGTACAAGAGGCAGGGGTAGCTTTCTTT.

The chain links TRBV5-1 to TRBJ2-1; D perhaps matches TRBD2 (5 bases). Germline-derived CDR1 and CDR2 are SGHRS and YFSETQ. V was shortened by 3 bases and J by 6 bases, with 13 bases between the two germline ends. The CDR3 is made up of 14 amino acids. CDR3 sequence: CASSYGPSGNEQFF. As DNA, the CDR3 is TGCGCCAGCAGCTATGGGCCCAGCGGCAATGAGCAGTTCTTC.

The chain recombines TRBV28 with TRBJ2-4; 7 bases match TRBD1. Per the germline V gene, CDR1 is MDHEN and CDR2 is SYDVKM. The CDR3 sequence is 13 residues long. Trimming removed 9 bases from V and 4 bases from J; junction bases left unmatched: 6. The CDR3 here is CASAQGLKNIQYF. In DNA, the CDR3 is TGTGCCAGTGCACAGGGGCTTAAAAACATTCAGTACTTC.

In this sample, this clone turned up a few times. The chain recombines TRBV18 with TRBJ2-7; 10 bases match TRBD1. The junction had 12 bases not matched to a gene; V was cut back by 5 bases and J by 2 bases. This CDR3 comprises 17 residues. CDR1 is KGHSH and CDR2 is LQKENI in the germline V gene. The CDR3 protein is CASSSPGQGNEAYEQYF. The CDR3 coding sequence is TGTGCCAGCTCATCTCCGGGACAGGGGAATGAGGCCTACGAGCAGTACTTC.

The chain joins TRBV11-2 to TRBJ2-5; tentatively, D is TRBD2 (6 bases). CDR1 is SGHAT, CDR2 FQNNGV, per germline. Trimming took off 1 base at V and 4 bases at J, with 13 bases between the two ends. The CDR3 has 15 amino acids. CDR3 loop: CASSLVRGIGETQYF. CDR3 nucleotide sequence: TGTGCCAGCAGCTTAGTACGCGGGATTGGAGAGACCCAGTACTTC.